These 30 T cell receptor beta chains came from one sample sequenced in a study of T-cell reconstitution after alpha-beta-depleted transplantation in children. Preparation of the TCRbeta library involved a method that used unique molecular identifiers. TCRdb independently ran MiXCR on the PCR reads; one entry per CDR3 protein. The table shows about 980,000 distinct CDR3 sequences, with roughly 31% occurring only once. The sample here was PBMCs, mostly from graft donor cells, taken 360 days after TCRalphabeta/CD19-depleted stem cell transplant. The receptors were sampled from a boy in the first two years of life who had a stem cell transplant for SCID, so the T cells may come from the graft donor.

The rearrangement uses TRBV5-6 and TRBJ1-2; 8 bases fit TRBD1. Germline V lookup: CDR1 SGHDT, CDR2 YYEEEE. The junction had 15 bases not matched to a gene; V was cut back by 3 bases and J by 2 bases. CDR3 length equals 18 residues. CDR3: CASSSYGTGDPDNYGYTF. The CDR3 DNA is TGTGCCAGCAGCTCCTACGGGACAGGAGATCCGGACAACTATGGCTACACCTTC.

This sequence joins TRBV19 and TRBJ2-1; D might be TRBD1 or TRBD2, each matching 5 bases. This CDR3 contains 14 residues. Trimming took 7 bases from V and 2 from J, leaving 12 bases between them. Germline V gene data show CDR1 as LNHDA and CDR2 as SQIVND (reference sequence). The CDR3: CASNKGSPYNEQFF. As DNA, the CDR3 is TGTGCCAGTAACAAGGGGAGTCCCTACAATGAGCAGTTCTTC. Based on the CDR3 plus reference TRBV19 and TRBJ2-1, the full variable domain is DGGITQSPKYLFRKEGQNVTLSCEQNLNHDAMYWYRQDPGQGLRLIYYSQIVNDFQKGDIAEGYSVSREKKESFPLTVTSAQKNPTAFYLCASNKGSPYNEQFFGPGTRLTVL.

The chain is built from TRBV20-1 and TRBJ1-2; no clear D. CDR3 length equals 14 residues. Trimming took off 0 bases at V and 11 bases at J, with 19 bases between the two ends. CDR1 and CDR2 from the germline V gene are DFQATT and SNEGSKA (reference sequence). The CDR3 sequence is CSARDRAETVWYTF. The CDR3 DNA follows: TGCAGTGCTAGAGATAGGGCAGAAACCGTATGGTACACCTTC.

The chain recombines TRBV5-1 with TRBJ2-1; 7 nucleotides line up with TRBD2. The V and J ends lost 3 bases and 8 bases, in that order; junction bases with no gene match: 8. Germline CDR1 is SGHRS and CDR2 is YFSETQ. The CDR3 contains 14 residues. The CDR3 region has the DNA TGCGCCAGCAGCTCACTCCGCCGGGGGGATGAGCAGTTCTTC. Translating it yields CASSSLRRGDEQFF.

The V gene is TRBV10-3, the J gene TRBJ2-5; TRBD1 matches at 8 bases. J was trimmed by 4 bases and V by 3 bases; bases with no gene match: 7. Germline values: CDR1 ENHRY, CDR2 SYGVKD. The CDR3 runs 15 residues. CDR3 nucleotides: TGTGCCATCAGTGACTTAACAGGGGGAGCAGAGACCCAGTACTTC. Translating it yields CAISDLTGGAETQYF.

This clonotype showed up just a few times. This chain uses TRBV27 with TRBJ2-1, with 8 bases identical to TRBD1. V lost 6 bases, J lost 7 bases, and 11 bases stayed unmatched. The CDR3 is 15 amino acids. Germline loops: CDR1 MNHEY, CDR2 SMNVEV (reference sequence). The CDR3 here is CASRLTGTGLNEQFF. The CDR3 DNA reads TGTGCCAGCAGACTGACCGGGACAGGCTTGAATGAGCAGTTCTTC.

This clonotype was counted once. Given a much more abundant clone one base away, this may be a read error. This chain links TRBV12-3 or TRBV12-4 with TRBJ2-1; tentatively, D is TRBD2 (6 bases). The CDR3 spans 15 residues. The CDR3 coding sequence is TGTGCCAGCAGCTCGGGGGTAAGCTCCTACAATGAGCAGTTGTTC. It yields the protein CASSSGVSSYNEQLF.

Here the CDR3 reads CASSLMGADEQYF. CDR3 coding DNA: TGTGCCAGCAGTTTAATGGGGGCCGACGAGCAGTACTTC. This chain joins TRBV12-3 or TRBV12-4 and TRBJ2-7, with a tentative D call TRBD1 (6 bases). V dropped 2 bases and J dropped 5 bases, with 10 bases sitting between them. This CDR3 is built from 13 residues.

This clonotype was seen once. This chain joins TRBV20-1 and TRBJ2-4, with 7 positions matching TRBD1. Germline-derived CDR1 and CDR2 are DFQATT and SNEGSKA (reference sequence). V gave up 1 base and J gave up 6 bases; unmatched junction bases: 6. This CDR3 region has 14 residues. CDR3 DNA sequence: TGCAGTGCTAGAGTCAGGGGGAAAGGAAACATTCAGTACTTC. It is translated as CSARVRGKGNIQYF.

A note on this clonotype: A junction boundary mismatches the germline segment, possibly from a read error. In DNA, the CDR3 is TGTGCCAGCAGCCACACAAGCTCCCACAATGAGCAGTTCTTC. Translation gives CASSHTSSHNEQFF. The chain uses TRBV3-1 and TRBJ2-1; the D is unclear. Germline V gives CDR1 LGHDT, CDR2 YNNKEL (reference sequence). The CDR3 covers 14 residues.

In its sample, this clonotype was seen a few times. This chain connects TRBV6-5 to TRBJ2-7; possible D gene TRBD1, 6 bases. Germline V gene data show CDR1 as MNHEY and CDR2 as SVGAGI. V shed 0 bases and J shed 3 bases, with 12 bases lying between them. This CDR3 has 15 residues. The CDR3 DNA follows: TGTGCCAGCAGTTACTCGTTCGGGACAATCTACGAGCAGTACTTC. Translating gives CASSYSFGTIYEQYF.

The V and J genes are TRBV12-3 or TRBV12-4 and TRBJ2-5; 8 positions agree with TRBD2. V was pared by 4 bases and J by 5 bases, with 3 bases of the junction left unmatched. The CDR3 is made up of 13 amino acids. This CDR3 reads CASSYGGAETQYF. CDR3 bases: TGTGCCAGCAGTTACGGGGGGGCGGAGACCCAGTACTTC.

The V gene is TRBV5-1, the J gene TRBJ2-7, with TRBD2 matching 9 bases. J lost 3 bases, V lost 2 bases, and 6 bases had no gene match. CDR1 and CDR2 (germline): SGHRS, YFSETQ. This CDR3 is 15 amino acids long. The CDR3 nucleotides are TGCGCCAGCAGCTTTTCGGCTAGCGGGAACTACGAGCAGTACTTC. Protein product: CASSFSASGNYEQYF. Based on the CDR3 plus reference TRBV5-1 and TRBJ2-7, the full variable domain is KAGVTQTPRYLIKTRGQQVTLSCSPISGHRSVSWYQQTPGQGLQFLFEYFSETQRNKGNFPGRFSGRQFSNSRSEMNVSTLELGDSALYLCASSFSASGNYEQYFGPGTRLTVT.

This clonotype was seen repeatedly, ten times or more. This chain uses TRBV12-3 or TRBV12-4 with TRBJ2-5, with unresolved D. Trimming cost V 0 bases and J 3 bases, with 5 bases left between them. This CDR3 region has 13 residues. CDR3: CASSLAFEETQYF. The CDR3 coding sequence is TGTGCCAGCAGTTTAGCTTTCGAAGAGACCCAGTACTTC.

There are a few counts of this clonotype. The chain carries TRBV29-1 and TRBJ2-5, with a weak D call TRBD2 (5 bases). Trimming removed 7 bases at V and 4 bases at J, with 22 bases between. The CDR3 runs to 15 residues. Germline V lookup: CDR1 SQVTM, CDR2 ANQGSEA. In DNA form, the CDR3 reads TGCAGCGCCAAACGGGCTTTCTTTCGGGGAGAGACCCAGTACTTC. Translating it yields CSAKRAFFRGETQYF.

The count of this clonotype is one. CDR3 protein: CASSQERGKVSYEQYF. For the CDR3, the DNA is TGTGCCAGCAGCCAAGAAAGGGGGAAGGTCTCCTACGAGCAGTACTTC. The V gene is TRBV27, the J gene TRBJ2-7, with D perhaps matching TRBD1 (6 bases). The CDR3 runs to 16 residues. Trimming took 6 bases from V and 0 from J, leaving 18 bases between them. Germline values: CDR1 MNHEY, CDR2 SMNVEV (reference sequence).

The chain has TRBV12-3 or TRBV12-4 and TRBJ1-2; D is unresolved. The CDR3 runs to 12 residues. Trimming cost V 7 bases and J 6 bases, with 12 bases left between them. Here the CDR3 DNA reads TGTGCCAGCATAAAGGGTGTGGATGGCTACACCTTC. This gives the protein CASIKGVDGYTF.

With respect to this clonotype: A read error may account for a junction end that differs from germline. The rearrangement joins TRBV6-2 or TRBV6-3 to TRBJ2-7; D uncertain. CDR3 length: 13 amino acids. Germline V CDR1 and CDR2: MNHEY, SVGEGT. The CDR3 DNA sequence: TGTGCCAGCAGTTACTCGATCTCCCACGAGCAGTACTTC. This translates into CASSYSISHEQYF.

The rearrangement uses TRBV5-1 and TRBJ2-1; 11 positions agree with TRBD2. Germline CDR1 and CDR2: SGHRS and YFSETQ. The CDR3 has 15 residues. The V and J ends lost 3 bases and 6 bases, in that order; junction bases with no gene match: 5. CDR3 region: CASSSLGLAANEQFF. CDR3 nucleotides: TGCGCCAGCAGCTCGCTGGGACTAGCGGCCAATGAGCAGTTCTTC.

This clonotype turned up a few times. This chain connects TRBV28 to TRBJ2-7; D perhaps matches TRBD2 (5 bases). Trimming took 0 bases from V and 3 from J, leaving 9 bases between them. The CDR3 totals 14 residues. Germline loops: CDR1 MDHEN, CDR2 SYDVKM. The CDR3 reads CASSLWEDNYEQYF. The CDR3 nucleotides are TGTGCCAGCAGTTTATGGGAGGATAACTACGAGCAGTACTTC.

V usage is TRBV5-1 and J usage is TRBJ2-1; D might be TRBD1 (6 bases). CDR1 and CDR2 (germline): SGHRS, YFSETQ. Trimming took 7 bases from V and 5 from J, leaving 28 bases between them. There are 18 residues in the CDR3. This chain's CDR3 is CASSRTAGTLSPDNEQFF. In DNA, the CDR3 is TGCGCCAGCTCCCGAACGGCCGGGACACTATCCCCGGACAATGAGCAGTTCTTC.

In this sample, this clonotype turned up a few times. The gene calls are TRBV27 and TRBJ2-3; 8 bases are shared with TRBD1. Unmatched junction bases numbered 4, after V lost 5 bases and J lost 0 bases. From germline, CDR1 is MNHEY and CDR2 SMNVEV (reference sequence). CDR3 length: 15 amino acids. The CDR3 DNA reads as TGTGCCAGCAGTCCCAGGGGGCAGAGCACAGATACGCAGTATTTT. Protein sequence: CASSPRGQSTDTQYF.

The V call is TRBV7-8, the J call TRBJ2-2; 8 bases are a match to TRBD1. The CDR3 length is 16 residues. J gave up 6 bases and V 2 bases, and 8 bases lay outside the gene matches. Germline CDR1 is SGHVS and CDR2 is FQNEAQ. In DNA form, the CDR3 reads TGTGCCAGCAGCTTAAGAGATCAGGGGGCGTCCGGGGAGCTGTTTTTT. This codes for CASSLRDQGASGELFF.

The chain links TRBV12-5 to TRBJ2-1, with 7 bases identical to TRBD1. With V trimmed by 4 bases and J by 8 bases, 11 bases remained unmatched. This CDR3 contains 15 residues. Germline loops: CDR1 LGHNT, CDR2 FRNRAP. CDR3 in amino acids: CASGSRGGLLDEQFF. The DNA for the CDR3 is TGTGCTAGTGGTTCCCGAGGGGGCCTCTTGGATGAGCAGTTCTTC.

This clonotype has just a few counts. The chain is built from TRBV7-9 and TRBJ2-5; TRBD2 agrees at 11 bases. CDR3 length: 14 residues. Germline V gives CDR1 SEHNR, CDR2 FQNEAQ (reference sequence). The junction had 3 bases not matched to a gene; V was cut back by 4 bases and J by 5 bases. The chain's CDR3 is CASSSRTSGETQYF. The CDR3 DNA reads TGTGCCAGCAGCTCGAGGACTAGCGGGGAGACCCAGTACTTC.

The V call is TRBV3-1, the J call TRBJ2-5; 8 positions match TRBD1. The CDR3 is 16 residues long. Germline CDR1 LGHDT, CDR2 YNNKEL (reference sequence). The J segment lost 5 bases and the V segment lost 3 bases, leaving 11 bases of the junction unmatched. The CDR3 DNA is TGTGCCAGCAGCCAGCGACAGGGGATCTACGCGGAGACCCAGTACTTC. Translating it yields CASSQRQGIYAETQYF.

V gene TRBV15 combines with J gene TRBJ2-7; 7 nucleotides agree with TRBD2. The CDR3 totals 14 residues. Germline V lookup: CDR1 LNHNV, CDR2 YYDKDF (reference sequence). With V trimmed by 0 bases and J by 6 bases, 5 bases remained unmatched. Here the CDR3 reads CATSREGQRGEQYF. The DNA of the CDR3 is TGTGCCACCAGCAGAGAGGGGCAGCGGGGCGAGCAGTACTTC.

The sample holds a few counts of this clonotype. V is TRBV2 and J is TRBJ2-3, with TRBD2 matching 10 bases. The J segment lost 4 bases and the V segment lost 6 bases, leaving 7 bases of the junction unmatched. Germline V gene lookup returns CDR1 SNHLY and CDR2 FYNNEI. This CDR3 is 15 amino acids long. The CDR3 coding sequence is TGTGCCAGCAGGAGGAGCGGGGGGGGCGCAGATACGCAGTATTTT. Translated, it gives CASRRSGGGADTQYF. Complete variable domain (other parts from reference TRBV2 and TRBJ2-3): EPEVTQTPSHQVTQMGQEVILRCVPISNHLYFYWYRQILGQKVEFLVSFYNNEISEKSEIFDDQFSVERPDGSNFTLKIRSTKLEDSAMYFCASRRSGGGADTQYFGPGTRLTVL.

The chain couples TRBV28 to TRBJ2-3, with D maybe TRBD2 (6 bases). V dropped 5 bases and J dropped 2 bases, with 17 bases sitting between them. Per germline, CDR1 MDHEN and CDR2 SYDVKM. The CDR3 covers 16 residues. The CDR3 DNA is TGTGCCAGCAGTGGGGGGACCCCTGGACTCACAGATACGCAGTATTTT. The encoded protein is CASSGGTPGLTDTQYF.

Note on this clonotype: The DNA is left out, because the CDR3 cannot be placed on it with certainty; the CDR3 is given as TCRdb lists it. The CDR3 loop reads CASRVYRCNQPQHF. The rearrangement joins TRBV21-1 to TRBJ1-5. TRBV21-1 is shown as a pseudogene. The CDR3 numbers 14 amino acids, ends counted.